A selection of T cell receptor beta chains follows, all from one sample in a study of preoperative IRX-2 immunotherapy in early breast cancer. The protocol was immunoSEQ multiplex PCR, while the TCRdb copy is restricted to in-frame clones and leaves out a portion. The sample consists of fewer than 70,000 clones, approximately 94% of them appearing once. The sample was acquired from a patient treated with IRX-2 immunotherapy. The source is a human donor with breast cancer. CDR3s include the opening cysteine and the closing phenylalanine or tryptophan. The order of the fields is J gene, V gene, CDR3 protein.

TRBJ1-4 | TRBV6-1 | CASSVGQGNEKLFF
TRBJ2-7 | TRBV13 | CASSLGLGGGLYEQYF
TRBJ1-2 | TRBV30 | CAWTLNRAYGYTF
TRBJ2-6 | TRBV5-1 | CASSRDRGANVLTF
TRBJ2-7 | TRBV6-5 | CASSYAGTGDSTQYF
TRBJ2-6 | TRBV2 | CASSEEKDRGLAGANVLTF
TRBJ1-3 | TRBV7-9 | CASNDNSGNTIYF
TRBJ2-7 | TRBV7-2 | CASRLGQGGGREQYF
TRBJ1-2 | TRBV5-1 | CASSLDPGPYRGYTF
TRBJ2-2 | TRBV5-1 | CASSFSAGSSGELFF
TRBJ2-7 | TRBV7-2 | CASSFDRFSYEQYF
TRBJ2-7 | TRBV5-4 | CASSLGGYEQYF
TRBJ2-1 | TRBV19 | CASSTRLAETYNEQFF
TRBJ2-2 | TRBV21-1 | CASSKKTETNTGELFF
TRBJ1-6 | TRBV5-4 | CASSLNPVYNSPLHF
TRBJ2-1 | TRBV6-5 | CASSYLRSSNEQFF
TRBJ2-5 | TRBV4-3 | CASSQEEARYLGGDQETQYF
TRBJ2-2 | TRBV30 | CAWAGTRTGELFF
TRBJ2-1 | TRBV9 | CASSVDAAGGMNEQFF
TRBJ1-2 | TRBV28 | CASNVLANYGYTF
TRBJ1-2 | TRBV9 | CASSVFSGQGAGGYTF
TRBJ1-1 | TRBV6-5 | CASSYAGEATEAFF
TRBJ1-1 | TRBV7-9 | CASSLRVWGEAFF
TRBJ2-1 | TRBV5-1 | CASSVDAYNEQFF
TRBJ1-6 | TRBV4-2 | CASSRASGDSPLHF
TRBJ2-5 | TRBV6-5 | CASSYSRNKGETQYF
TRBJ2-2 | TRBV9 | CASSPYGGSRVGELFF
TRBJ1-1 | TRBV18 | CASSISGTGMYTEAFF
TRBJ2-4 | TRBV4-1 | CASSPRPILAKNIQYF
TRBJ2-7 | TRBV27 | CASASPRLQNEQYF
TRBJ1-4 | TRBV2 | CASRGTGGATNEKLFF
TRBJ2-1 | TRBV19 | CATPETALYYNEQFF
TRBJ1-2 | TRBV9 | CASSVDLSRVGTPNYGYTF
TRBJ2-7 | TRBV19 | CASSMVGGIGQYF
TRBJ1-4 | TRBV6-5 | CASSNREVDEKLFF
TRBJ2-1 | TRBV5-1 | CASSLDRTYNEQFF
TRBJ2-5 | TRBV7-2 | CASSSGGSETQYF
TRBJ2-7 | TRBV27 | CASSRGAGDEQYF
TRBJ2-7 | TRBV5-6 | CASTLGRFSEQYF
TRBJ2-6 | TRBV2 | CASSELGQGETGANVLTF
TRBJ2-2 | TRBV28 | CASKLAARSNTGELFF
TRBJ2-3 | TRBV7-9 | CASRPRDRNTDTQYF
TRBJ1-5 | TRBV9 | CASSENDGNQPQHF
TRBJ1-1 | TRBV2 | CASSRGENTEAFF
TRBJ2-7 | TRBV28 | CASSSDPYEQYF
TRBJ2-5 | TRBV11-1 | CASSFLSGGRETQYF
TRBJ1-5 | TRBV28 | CASSLWNQIVLGQPQHF
TRBJ2-3 | TRBV7-9 | CASSLGGDRRTDTQYF
TRBJ2-3 | TRBV19 | CASRVNGGGDTQYF
TRBJ2-1 | TRBV30 | CAWSVSGRFWNEQFF
TRBJ1-5 | TRBV27 | CASKPWDREPNQPQHF
TRBJ2-5 | TRBV5-1 | CASSPIFGEASETQYF
TRBJ1-3 | TRBV28 | CASPPPGGSGNTIYF